These 28 T cell receptor beta chains were all obtained from the same sample, sequenced in a study of blood T cells in healthy people across ages. Then a second PCR, running about 6 to 11 cycles, was carried out with a sample-barcoded 5' primer and a J-beta primer mix. MiXCR, run by TCRdb on the 5' RACE reads, gives a single entry per CDR3 protein. The profile shows fewer than 800,000 distinct CDR3 sequences, over 20% of them singletons. The sequenced sample was blood. Every receptor here comes from a man aged 70-80 years in good health.

This clonotype has more than one count but fewer than ten. The chain has TRBV29-1 and TRBJ1-1; D is perhaps TRBD1 (5 bases). CDR1 and CDR2 from the germline V gene are SQVTM and ANQGSEA. This CDR3 has 13 amino acids. V was cut by 4 bases and J by 5 bases, with 14 bases left in between. The CDR3 DNA sequence: TGCAGCGTTGCTTCGGCAGGGCGGACTGAAGCTTTCTTT. Its protein product is CSVASAGRTEAFF. Full variable domain (rest looked up from reference TRBV29-1 and TRBJ1-1): SAVISQKPSRDICQRGTSLTIQCQVDSQVTMMFWYRQQPGQSLTLIATANQGSEATYESGFVIDKFPISRPNLTFSTLTVSNMSPEDSSIYLCSVASAGRTEAFFGQGTRLTVV.

This rearrangement joins TRBV5-1 to TRBJ2-7; 7 nucleotides line up with TRBD2. Germline V gene sequence: CDR1 SGHRS, CDR2 YFSETQ. V was clipped by 0 bases and J by 4 bases; unmatched bases: 10. The CDR3 runs 16 residues. The DNA for the CDR3 is TGCGCCAGCAGCTTGGGGGCTAGCGGCGAGGGTTACGAGCAGTACTTC. It codes for CASSLGASGEGYEQYF.

This clonotype was observed a few times. The chain uses TRBV7-8 and TRBJ2-1; D is unclear. TRBJ2-5 matches the DNA end more closely, so the J call is doubtful. The germline V gene has CDR1 SGHVS and CDR2 FQNEAQ. The CDR3 is 14 residues long. Written as DNA, the CDR3 is TGTGCCAGCAGCTTAGAATCGGTGTCGGGGACCCAGTACTTC. It codes for CASSLESVSGTQYF.

Many counts were recorded for this clonotype. The J gene is TRBJ1-1, the V gene TRBV29-1; D gene unclear. Germline V gene lookup returns CDR1 SQVTM and CDR2 ANQGSEA. This CDR3 region has 14 residues. The V gene lost 2 bases and the J gene lost 1 base, with 11 bases spanning the gap. CDR3 in amino acids: CSVELGSGNTEAFF. As DNA, the CDR3 is TGCAGCGTTGAACTGGGGTCGGGGAACACTGAAGCTTTCTTT.

A few counts support this clonotype. J is TRBJ2-4 and V is TRBV4-2; 9 nucleotides match TRBD2. V was pared by 0 bases and J by 1 base, with 10 bases of the junction left unmatched. Per germline, CDR1 LGHNA and CDR2 YNFKEQ. The CDR3 consists of 19 residues. The CDR3: CASSQEAFSGSGAKNIQYF. The CDR3 region has the DNA TGTGCCAGCAGCCAAGAAGCTTTTAGCGGGAGCGGGGCCAAAAACATTCAGTACTTC.

This clonotype was seen only a few times. The CDR3 nucleotides are TGTGCCAGCAGCCGAGGACAGGGAGTAACAGATACGCAGTATTTT. The encoded protein is CASSRGQGVTDTQYF. The genes are TRBV11-3 and TRBJ2-3; 8 bases are shared with TRBD1. The V segment lost 5 bases and the J segment 3 bases; nucleotides outside the gene matches: 7. The CDR3 totals 15 residues. Germline assignment: CDR1 SGHNT and CDR2 YENEEA.

This chain links TRBV12-3 or TRBV12-4 with TRBJ2-1, with D possibly matching TRBD2 (5 bases). This CDR3 spans 14 amino acids. V was trimmed by 8 bases and J by 2 bases, leaving 13 bases between them. CDR3 DNA: TGTGCCAGCGGGAGTGGGAGCGCCTACAATGAGCAGTTCTTC. Encoded protein: CASGSGSAYNEQFF.

Many counts were recorded for this clonotype. The CDR3 spells CASSMTGEQYF. In DNA form, the CDR3 reads TGCGCCAGCAGTATGACAGGGGAACAGTACTTC. The chain has TRBV5-1 and TRBJ2-7; 8 nucleotides match TRBD1. J lost 10 bases, V lost 5 bases, and 5 bases had no gene match. CDR3 size: 11 residues. CDR1 and CDR2 (germline): SGHRS, YFSETQ.

This clonotype was picked up a small number of times. The chain employs TRBV24-1 and TRBJ1-5; no firm D call. This CDR3 is 12 amino acids long. The germline V gene has CDR1 KGHDR and CDR2 SFDVKD. V gave up 3 bases and J gave up 7 bases, with 6 bases separating them. The chain's CDR3 is CATSDPNQPQHF. The CDR3, as DNA: TGTGCCACCAGTGATCCAAACCAGCCCCAGCATTTT.

This clonotype occurred a few times. A read error may produce the germline difference seen at one junction end. The chain carries TRBV5-1 and TRBJ2-5; 9 bases match TRBD1. There are 14 residues in the CDR3. Germline-derived CDR1 and CDR2 are SGHRS and YFSETQ. In DNA form, the CDR3 reads TGTGCCAGCAGCCCCACAGGGGGCAGGGAGACCCAGTACTTC. Encoded protein: CASSPTGGRETQYF.

This clonotype was observed a few times. The CDR3 DNA sequence: TGTGCCAGTAGTAGGCGGGACGGTTTCACAGATACGCAGTATTTT. This codes for CASSRRDGFTDTQYF. The chain joins TRBV19 to TRBJ2-3; D is perhaps TRBD2 (6 bases). This CDR3 comprises 15 residues. Germline lookup yields CDR1 LNHDA and CDR2 SQIVND (reference sequence). V was pared by 4 bases and J by 2 bases, with 13 bases between.

This clonotype was recorded once. This sequence joins TRBV20-1 and TRBJ2-5, with TRBD1 identical over 7 bases. Germline V gene sequence: CDR1 DFQATT, CDR2 SNEGSKA (reference sequence). J gave up 3 bases and V 5 bases, and 3 bases lay outside the gene matches. The CDR3 is 12 amino acids. In nucleotides, the CDR3 is TGCAGTGCTGGTGACAGGGAAGAGACCCAGTACTTC. This sequence encodes CSAGDREETQYF.

The chain employs TRBV20-1 and TRBJ2-3; D is perhaps TRBD2 (6 bases). In germline, CDR1 is DFQATT, CDR2 SNEGSKA (reference sequence). CDR3 size: 16 residues. V gave up 0 bases and J gave up 0 bases, with 13 bases separating them. This CDR3 reads CSARDRRGSSTDTQYF. DNA for the CDR3: TGCAGTGCTAGAGATAGGCGGGGAAGTAGCACAGATACGCAGTATTTT.

Comment on this clonotype: Given a much more abundant clone one base away, this may be a read error. V is TRBV12-3 or TRBV12-4 and J is TRBJ1-4; D gene uncertain. Trimming removed 5 bases at V and 8 bases at J, with 12 bases between. This CDR3 spans 13 amino acids. The DNA for the CDR3 is TGTGCCAGCAGTGTGGGAGCGGGGGAAAAACTGTTTTTT. Protein: CASSVGAGEKLFF.

Only a few counts were recorded for this clonotype. One end of the junction fails to match germline, which may point to a read error. The chain employs TRBV7-9 and TRBJ2-7, with no clear D. Germline values: CDR1 SEHNR, CDR2 FQNEAQ (reference sequence). The CDR3 loop spans 14 amino acids. As DNA, the CDR3 is TGTGCCAGCAGCTCACCGACATCTGCCTACGAACAGTACTTC. Translated: CASSSPTSAYEQYF.

This clonotype was found a few times. Germline is not matched at one junction end, which may reflect a read error. The chain combines TRBV7-9 with TRBJ2-3, with D tentatively TRBD1 (5 bases). Germline CDR1 and CDR2: SEHNR and FQNEAQ (reference sequence). This CDR3 region has 14 residues. CDR3 protein: CAGSSSTGLDTQYF. The CDR3 DNA is TGTGCCGGCAGCTCCTCTACAGGATTAGATACGCAGTATTTT.

In this sample, this clonotype turned up a few times. CDR3 sequence: CASSRVRTTGELFF. The CDR3 coding sequence is TGTGCCAGCAGCCGAGTTAGGACCACCGGGGAGCTGTTTTTT. This rearrangement joins TRBV12-3 or TRBV12-4 to TRBJ2-2; D ambiguous. Deletions cut 6 bases from V and 4 bases from J, with 12 bases between. There are 14 residues in the CDR3.

This sequence joins TRBV24-1 and TRBJ2-1; 8 bases are shared with TRBD1. CDR1 and CDR2 (germline): KGHDR, SFDVKD. This CDR3 region has 16 residues. The ends lost 2 bases at V and 0 bases at J; junction bases unmatched: 2. Here the CDR3 reads CATSDSTGVSYNEQFF. CDR3 DNA: TGTGCCACCAGTGATTCGACAGGGGTCTCCTACAATGAGCAGTTCTTC.

In its sample, this clonotype was seen a few times. The chain carries TRBV6-1 and TRBJ2-2, with no clear D. From germline, CDR1 is MNHNS and CDR2 SASEGT. V shed 7 bases and J shed 3 bases, with 9 bases lying between them. This CDR3 spans 13 amino acids. The CDR3 coding sequence is TGTGCCAGCATAAAACTTCACACCGGGGAGCTGTTTTTT. The encoded protein is CASIKLHTGELFF.

This clonotype came up a few times. V and J are TRBV5-1 and TRBJ1-2; no definite D call. The CDR3 runs 14 residues. The V gene's germline CDR1 is SGHRS and CDR2 YFSETQ. The V end was cut by 3 bases, the J end by 4 bases, with 13 bases between. The chain's CDR3 is CASSSEPRVYGYTF. CDR3 in DNA: TGCGCCAGCAGCTCAGAGCCTAGGGTCTATGGCTACACCTTC.

This chain links TRBV20-1 with TRBJ1-5; TRBD1 is a possible D gene (5 bases). V lost 0 bases to trimming and J lost 7 bases, with 13 bases between them. This CDR3 spans 14 amino acids. Per germline, CDR1 DFQATT and CDR2 SNEGSKA (reference sequence). CDR3 nucleotide sequence: TGCAGTGCTAGAGATCCGGGACGGGGCCAGCCCCAGCATTTT. This sequence encodes CSARDPGRGQPQHF.

This clonotype was found a few times. The chain links TRBV7-9 to TRBJ2-7, with D perhaps matching TRBD1 (6 bases). Germline values: CDR1 SEHNR, CDR2 FQNEAQ (reference sequence). This CDR3 has 15 residues. Trimming stripped 1 base from V and 5 bases from J, with 15 bases between. The CDR3 spells CASSLGTVGADEQYF. The CDR3 nucleotides read TGTGCCAGCAGCTTAGGGACAGTCGGAGCTGACGAGCAGTACTTC.

This clonotype has a handful of counts. The chain joins TRBV28 to TRBJ1-1; D is ambiguous. Per the germline V gene, CDR1 is MDHEN and CDR2 is SYDVKM. Between the trimmed V and J ends, which lost 7 bases and 3 bases, there was a span of 15 bases. The CDR3 covers 14 residues. The CDR3 nucleotides are TGTGCCAGCACCCTAGGTTACACGGACACTGAAGCTTTCTTT. Translating gives CASTLGYTDTEAFF.

This clonotype was counted only a few times. Germline is not matched at one junction end, which may reflect a read error. The rearrangement uses TRBV5-8 and TRBJ1-1; a possible D gene is TRBD1 (6 bases). This CDR3 comprises 17 residues. CDR1 is SGHTS, CDR2 YDEGEE, per germline. The CDR3 nucleotides are TGTGCCAGCAGCTTAACGGCACAGGGTCCTTGGGGGACTGAAGCTCTCTTT. It encodes CASSLTAQGPWGTEALF.

V usage is TRBV20-1 and J usage is TRBJ1-4; D uncertain. Trimming shortened V by 3 bases and J by 5 bases, and 13 bases separated the two germline ends. Germline V lookup: CDR1 DFQATT, CDR2 SNEGSKA (reference sequence). CDR3 length equals 14 residues. CDR3 in DNA: TGCAGTGCTAGGCTCAGCCTAACCAATGAAAAACTGTTTTTT. Translated, it gives CSARLSLTNEKLFF.

This clonotype was picked up a small number of times. The V and J genes are TRBV4-1 and TRBJ2-2; TRBD2 matches at 8 bases. The junction had 9 bases not matched to a gene; V was cut back by 1 base and J by 5 bases. CDR3 size: 17 residues. Germline-derived CDR1 and CDR2 are MGHRA and YSYEKL. The CDR3 region has the DNA TGCGCCAGCAGCCAAGGACTAGCGCCGATGCGAACCGGGGAGCTGTTTTTT. This translates into CASSQGLAPMRTGELFF.

This clonotype was observed a few times. The chain links TRBV20-1 to TRBJ2-6; a possible D gene is TRBD1 (5 bases). CDR3 length: 18 residues. Germline V gene data show CDR1 as DFQATT and CDR2 as SNEGSKA (reference sequence). Between the trimmed V and J ends, which lost 0 bases and 0 bases, there was a span of 15 bases. CDR3 nucleotides: TGCAGTGCTAGAGATGAAGGACACCGGATCTCTGGGGCCAACGTCCTGACTTTC. The encoded protein is CSARDEGHRISGANVLTF.

The chain has TRBV7-2 and TRBJ1-1; no clear D gene. CDR3 size: 15 residues. Germline CDR1 SGHTA, CDR2 FQGNSA. V was pared by 5 bases and J by 1 base, with 14 bases between. CDR3 in amino acids: CASSARGLRNTEAFF. The CDR3 nucleotides are TGTGCCAGCAGCGCCCGGGGTTTGAGGAACACTGAAGCTTTCTTT.